Following are 31 T cell receptor beta chains from one sample sequenced in a study of technical replicates of blood from several donors (dated by TCRdb to 2016 to 2017). To prepare the library, the immunoSEQ multiplex PCR assay was applied. Not all clones reach the TCRdb copy of this immuneACCESS table, which keeps in-frame sequences only. Checked studies attribute under half of the gap to unresolved V genes and leave the rest unexplained. The sample table records 65,000 to 85,000 clones; approximately 90% of these occur just once. 0.27% of the sample is held by the ten biggest clonotypes. Sequences were obtained from T cells isolated from PBMCs. These receptors came from a human donor in good health.

The chain recombines TRBV6-5 with TRBJ2-7, with 13 nucleotides matching TRBD2. The CDR3 length is 14 residues. The germline CDR1 and CDR2 sequences are MNHEY and SVGAGI. Losses at the gene ends were 2 bases for V and 6 bases for J; bases not matched to a gene: 1. CDR3 loop: CASSYRLAGGEQYF. The CDR3 DNA reads TGTGCCAGCAGTTACCGACTAGCGGGAGGCGAGCAGTACTTC.

The chain employs TRBV2 and TRBJ2-3; D not resolved. Germline V gives CDR1 SNHLY, CDR2 FYNNEI. Trimming removed 8 bases at V and 9 bases at J, with 3 bases between. This CDR3 has 8 amino acids. CDR3 amino acids: CASQTQYF. The CDR3 DNA sequence: TGTGCCAGCCAAACGCAGTATTTT.

This clone was observed a handful of times. The CDR3 nucleotides read TGTGCCAGCAGCCTCCGACAGACCAATCAGCCCCAGCATTTT. Encoded protein: CASSLRQTNQPQHF. The J gene is TRBJ1-5, the V gene TRBV11-3, with D possibly being TRBD1 (5 bases). The V end was cut by 5 bases, the J end by 3 bases, with 11 bases between. This CDR3 is built from 14 residues. Germline V gene lookup returns CDR1 SGHNT and CDR2 YENEEA.

The chain combines TRBV28 with TRBJ2-7; D may be TRBD1 (6 bases). Per the germline V gene, CDR1 is MDHEN and CDR2 is SYDVKM. V lost 3 bases and J lost 0, with 12 bases in between. This CDR3 region has 15 residues. CDR3 amino acids: CASSFRQVRSYEQYF. Here the CDR3 DNA reads TGTGCCAGCAGTTTTCGACAGGTACGCTCCTACGAGCAGTACTTC.

This clone was found a few times. The genes are TRBV14 and TRBJ1-1, with TRBD1 matching 7 bases. J lost 3 bases, V lost 4 bases, and 2 bases had no gene match. The CDR3 covers 13 residues. Germline V gives CDR1 SGHDN, CDR2 FVKESK. The CDR3 protein is CASSRTGDTEAFF. As DNA, the CDR3 is TGTGCCAGCAGCCGTACAGGGGACACTGAAGCTTTCTTT.

The V gene is TRBV21-1, the J gene TRBJ2-5; the DNA was not used to check the table's D call, TRBD2. TRBV21-1 corresponds to a pseudogene. The CDR3 length is 13 residues. The chain's CDR3 is CASSKRGSETQYF. CDR3 in DNA: TGTGCCAGCAGCAAAAGAGGGAGCGAGACCCAGTACTTC.

This chain connects TRBV4-2 to TRBJ2-7, with D maybe TRBD2 (6 bases). The CDR3 has 15 residues. V dropped 6 bases and J dropped 5 bases, with 20 bases sitting between them. The germline gives CDR1 LGHNA, CDR2 YNFKEQ. The CDR3 loop reads CASSHRTGVGDEQYF. The CDR3 nucleotides are TGTGCCAGCAGTCACAGGACGGGGGTAGGGGACGAGCAGTACTTC.

The chain recombines TRBV5-4 with TRBJ2-7; tentatively, D is TRBD2 (6 bases). This CDR3 region has 15 residues. CDR1 is SGHNT and CDR2 is YYREEE in the germline V gene (reference sequence). The V and J ends lost 0 bases and 4 bases respectively, with 14 bases between them. CDR3 protein: CASSLAGTSRYEQYF. The DNA for the CDR3 is TGTGCCAGCAGCTTGGCCGGGACTTCCCGTTACGAGCAGTACTTC.

In its sample, this clone was seen once. The V and J genes are TRBV5-1 and TRBJ2-3; tentative D call: TRBD2 (6 bases). This CDR3 contains 15 residues. Trimming stripped 5 bases from V and 0 bases from J, with 13 bases between. Germline values: CDR1 SGHRS, CDR2 YFSETQ. The CDR3 loop reads CASRSTGTSTDTQYF. CDR3 nucleotides: TGCGCCAGCAGGAGTACGGGGACTAGCACAGATACGCAGTATTTT.

This chain joins TRBV25-1 and TRBJ2-7; D uncertain. This CDR3 is 12 amino acids long. V gave up 6 bases and J gave up 3 bases, with 9 bases separating them. Germline V gives CDR1 MGHDK, CDR2 SYGVNS. The CDR3 loop reads CASSSPVYEQYF. CDR3 in DNA: TGTGCCAGCAGCTCCCCGGTCTACGAGCAGTACTTC.

The rearrangement links TRBV11-2 to TRBJ1-2, with 11 nucleotides matching TRBD1. The CDR3 extends over 15 amino acids. Germline V gives CDR1 SGHAT, CDR2 FQNNGV. The J segment lost 2 bases and the V segment lost 3 bases, leaving 2 bases of the junction unmatched. CDR3 amino acids: CASSLGQGGNYGYTF. Written as DNA, the CDR3 is TGTGCCAGCAGCTTGGGACAGGGGGGAAACTATGGCTACACCTTC.

The V call is TRBV7-3, the J call TRBJ1-1; maybe TRBD1 (5 bases). The CDR3 totals 14 residues. Trimming removed 3 bases from V and 3 bases from J, with 11 bases in between. The germline CDR1 and CDR2 sequences are SGHTA and FQGTGA. CDR3 loop: CASSFTPGDTEAFF. CDR3 nucleotide sequence: TGTGCCAGCAGCTTCACCCCGGGGGACACTGAAGCTTTCTTT. The full variable domain, in which reference TRBV7-3 and TRBJ1-1 provide the parts outside the CDR3, is GAGVSQTPSNKVTEKGKYVELRCDPISGHTALYWYRQSLGQGPEFLIYFQGTGAADDSGLPNDRFFAVRPEGSVSTLKIQRTERGDSAVYLCASSFTPGDTEAFFGQGTRLTVV.

This chain joins TRBV19 and TRBJ1-2; D unresolved. The CDR3 contains 12 residues. Germline values: CDR1 LNHDA, CDR2 SQIVND (reference sequence). The V gene lost 10 bases and the J gene lost 5 bases, with 14 bases spanning the gap. The DNA of the CDR3 is TGTGCCACCAGGCGTCCTCCGTATGGCTACACCTTC. It encodes CATRRPPYGYTF. Complete variable domain (other parts from reference TRBV19 and TRBJ1-2): DGGITQSPKYLFRKEGQNVTLSCEQNLNHDAMYWYRQDPGQGLRLIYYSQIVNDFQKGDIAEGYSVSREKKESFPLTVTSAQKNPTAFYLCATRRPPYGYTFGSGTRLTVV.

The chain uses TRBV6-1 and TRBJ2-7; TRBD1 agrees at 9 bases. The CDR3 has 16 residues. Germline-derived CDR1 and CDR2 are MNHNS and SASEGT. V lost 3 bases to trimming and J lost 5 bases; unmatched junction nucleotides: 11. The CDR3: CASSDSFRDRVDEQYF. The CDR3 coding sequence is TGTGCCAGCAGTGACAGTTTCCGGGACAGGGTCGACGAGCAGTACTTC.

J is TRBJ1-1 and V is TRBV6-5, with D perhaps TRBD1 (5 bases). The ends were cut back, 2 bases at V and 6 bases at J, with 10 bases in the middle. Germline loops: CDR1 MNHEY, CDR2 SVGAGI. CDR3 length: 13 amino acids. The CDR3 reads CASSYQGFAEAFF. CDR3 in DNA: TGTGCCAGCAGTTACCAGGGTTTCGCTGAAGCTTTCTTT.

The chain links TRBV28 to TRBJ2-7, with 11 positions matching TRBD1. J was trimmed by 3 bases and V by 2 bases; bases with no gene match: 3. Germline CDR1 is MDHEN and CDR2 is SYDVKM. This CDR3 region has 15 residues. This chain's CDR3 is CASSLRDRGYYEQYF. The CDR3 DNA is TGTGCCAGCAGTTTACGGGACAGGGGGTACTACGAGCAGTACTTC.

The genes are TRBV10-1 and TRBJ2-1; 7 bases match TRBD2. V gave up 10 bases and J gave up 8 bases; unmatched junction bases: 14. CDR1 and CDR2 from the germline V gene are WNHNN and SYGVQD (reference sequence). CDR3 length equals 14 residues. CDR3 amino acids: CATSRAGNADEQFF. The CDR3 nucleotides read TGCGCCACCTCGCGAGCGGGGAATGCCGATGAGCAGTTCTTC.

The chain links TRBV11-3 to TRBJ2-7; TRBD1 agrees at 7 bases. J lost 5 bases, V lost 1 base, and 5 bases had no gene match. The CDR3 is made up of 14 amino acids. Germline CDR1 reads SGHNT; CDR2 reads YENEEA. CDR3: CASSLGGTANEQYF. The DNA of the CDR3 is TGTGCCAGCAGCTTAGGTGGGACAGCAAACGAGCAGTACTTC.

V gene TRBV5-4 combines with J gene TRBJ1-1; D uncertain. There are 16 residues in the CDR3. Germline loops: CDR1 SGHNT, CDR2 YYREEE (reference sequence). V was shortened by 0 bases and J by 8 bases, with 20 bases between the two germline ends. The CDR3 here is CASSLDYYVDPGEAFF. CDR3 coding DNA: TGTGCCAGCAGCTTGGACTACTACGTTGACCCGGGGGAAGCTTTCTTT.

The CDR3 sequence: CASSLSPPNEQFF. In nucleotides, the CDR3 is TGTGCCAGCAGTTTAAGCCCGCCAAATGAGCAGTTCTTC. The V gene is TRBV27, the J gene TRBJ2-1, with no clear D. The germline V and J ends were trimmed by 2 bases and 7 bases, with 9 bases remaining between them. This CDR3 is 13 amino acids long. Germline V gives CDR1 MNHEY, CDR2 SMNVEV (reference sequence).

V usage is TRBV6-1 and J usage is TRBJ1-6, with D tentatively TRBD1 (6 bases). This CDR3 has 14 residues. With 7 bases removed from V and 3 bases from J, the gap between germline ends came to 10 bases. The germline V gene has CDR1 MNHNS and CDR2 SASEGT. The CDR3 DNA reads TGTGCCAGCACCATGGACAGCTATAATTCACCCCTCCACTTT. Protein: CASTMDSYNSPLHF.

The rearrangement joins TRBV30 to TRBJ1-4, with no clear D. CDR3 size: 13 residues. From germline, CDR1 is GTSNPN and CDR2 SVGIG (reference sequence). The germline V and J ends were trimmed by 0 bases and 11 bases, with 13 bases remaining between them. CDR3 sequence reads: CAWSVRTREKLFF. The CDR3 bases are TGTGCCTGGAGTGTACGGACTAGGGAGAAACTGTTTTTT.

V gene TRBV20-1 combines with J gene TRBJ2-7, with D unresolved. This CDR3 comprises 11 residues. Germline V CDR1 and CDR2: DFQATT, SNEGSKA (reference sequence). The V and J ends lost 0 bases and 4 bases respectively, with 4 bases between them. In DNA form, the CDR3 reads TGCAGTGCTAGAGAGTCTTACGAGCAGTACTTC. Translating gives CSARESYEQYF.

V is TRBV28 and J is TRBJ2-7; the D gene is possibly TRBD2 (6 bases). Germline CDR1 is MDHEN and CDR2 is SYDVKM. V dropped 5 bases and J dropped 7 bases, with 18 bases sitting between them. The CDR3 covers 14 residues. CDR3 region: CASSTGGSSIEQYF. In nucleotides, the CDR3 is TGTGCCAGCAGTACCGGGGGATCCAGTATAGAGCAGTACTTC.

The rearrangement links TRBV5-1 to TRBJ2-1; 7 bases agree with TRBD1. The germline V gene encodes CDR1 SGHRS and CDR2 YFSETQ. V gave up 3 bases and J gave up 3 bases; unmatched junction bases: 12. The CDR3 runs 17 residues. The CDR3 sequence: CASSSLQARGFYNEQFF. DNA of the CDR3: TGCGCCAGCAGCTCACTTCAAGCCAGGGGGTTCTACAATGAGCAGTTCTTC. Drawing the rest from reference TRBV5-1 and TRBJ2-1, the complete variable domain is KAGVTQTPRYLIKTRGQQVTLSCSPISGHRSVSWYQQTPGQGLQFLFEYFSETQRNKGNFPGRFSGRQFSNSRSEMNVSTLELGDSALYLCASSSLQARGFYNEQFFGPGTRLTVL.

The CDR3 region is CASSFEGGRAEAFF. In DNA, the CDR3 is TGTGCCAGCAGTTTCGAGGGTGGGAGAGCTGAAGCTTTCTTT. The rearrangement links TRBV27 to TRBJ1-1; no definite D call. Germline V CDR1 and CDR2: MNHEY, SMNVEV (reference sequence). The CDR3 contains 14 residues. V was trimmed by 3 bases and J by 6 bases, leaving 14 bases between them.

The chain has TRBV5-1 and TRBJ2-7; 11 positions agree with TRBD1. Germline V lookup: CDR1 SGHRS, CDR2 YFSETQ. Trimming took 3 bases from V and 3 from J; bases not matched to a gene: 8. CDR3 length: 16 residues. The CDR3 protein is CASSWGQGESSYEQYF. Written as DNA, the CDR3 is TGCGCCAGCAGCTGGGGACAGGGGGAAAGTAGCTACGAGCAGTACTTC.

This sequence joins TRBV4-1 and TRBJ2-3; 11 positions agree with TRBD2. The CDR3 is 15 amino acids. J was trimmed by 0 bases and V by 7 bases; bases with no gene match: 3. Germline values: CDR1 MGHRA, CDR2 YSYEKL. CDR3 loop: CASNVAGGSTDTQYF. The CDR3 DNA reads TGCGCCAGCAACGTAGCGGGGGGGAGCACAGATACGCAGTATTTT.

This rearrangement joins TRBV6-4 to TRBJ1-3, with 8 bases identical to TRBD1. CDR1 is MRHNA and CDR2 is SNTAGT in the germline V gene. The CDR3 is made up of 17 amino acids. V was pared by 5 bases and J by 0 bases, with 9 bases of the junction left unmatched. CDR3 residues: CASSLQGQADSGNTIYF. CDR3 nucleotides: TGTGCCAGCAGTCTCCAGGGACAGGCGGACTCTGGAAACACCATATATTTT.

As DNA, the CDR3 is TGTGCCAGCAGCTTAGTTCAACAGGGCGGAACAGATACGCAGTATTTT. This encodes CASSLVQQGGTDTQYF. The rearrangement uses TRBV7-9 and TRBJ2-3; maybe TRBD1 (6 bases). V lost 1 base and J lost 3, with 14 bases in between. Germline-derived CDR1 and CDR2 are SEHNR and FQNEAQ (reference sequence). This CDR3 has 16 residues. Variable domain in full (rest from reference TRBV7-9 and TRBJ2-3): DTGVSQNPRHKITKRGQNVTFRCDPISEHNRLYWYRQTLGQGPEFLTYFQNEAQLEKSRLLSDRFSAERPKGSFSTLEIQRTEQGDSAMYLCASSLVQQGGTDTQYFGPGTRLTVL.

The chain uses TRBV18 and TRBJ2-7, with a weak D call TRBD1 (5 bases). Trimming took off 2 bases at V and 4 bases at J, with 6 bases between the two ends. The germline V gene has CDR1 KGHSH and CDR2 LQKENI. This CDR3 comprises 12 residues. CDR3 residues: CASSPAGYEQYF. CDR3 in DNA: TGTGCCAGCTCACCAGCAGGGTACGAGCAGTACTTC.